This TCR beta chain was recovered during a study of OX40 agonist ivuxolimab in advanced cancers. Turning to the study itself: Patients with hepatocellular carcinoma, melanoma, renal cell or head and neck cancer made up the dose-escalation patients.

Prior autoimmune disease or systemic immunosuppression barred patients. In the case of this clone: Its antigen is as yet unknown.

The repertoire was sequenced with immunoSEQ multiplex PCR; TCRdb's copy has only in-frame clones and lacks some. The data show approximately 80,000 clones, over 75% seen once. Findings and caveats of the study: The CD4+ and CD8+ T cells in the blood had expanded clonally by week 6 at 0.1 to 3.0 mg/kg.

This CDR3 is 18 amino acids long. Germline CDR1 reads SGHNT; CDR2 reads YYREEE (reference sequence). V shed 2 bases and J 4 bases; nucleotides not matched to a gene: 15. The clonotype was recovered from an adult with an advanced solid tumor such as melanoma, head and neck, liver or kidney cancer. This chain links TRBV5-4 with TRBJ2-1; TRBD1 aligns across 7 bases. Specimen: CD4+ or CD8+ T cells sorted from blood, collected in a trial of the OX40 agonist ivuxolimab. CDR3 DNA sequence: TGTGCCAGCAGCTTAACAGGGGCCGAGGGAGACCAATACAATGAGCAGTTCTTC. Translating gives CASSLTGAEGDQYNEQFF.